This is a list of T cell receptor beta chains from one sample in a study of CD8 T cells in Susac syndrome. Each CDR3 protein is one row after TCRdb ran MiXCR on the immunoSEQ multiplex PCR reads. The table has 200,000 to 300,000 distinct CDR3 sequences, approximately 92% seen once. Input material: CD4+ T cells from PBMCs. These receptors originate from a human donor with multiple sclerosis. The CDR3 runs from the conserved cysteine through the conserved F or W. A D gene is named only where the DNA matches it firmly. Not every row has a clone size; where given, it reads once, few, many or a size class.

TRBD1	TRBV24-1	once	TRBJ2-5	TGTGCCACCAGTGATCCGGGACAGGGGGCGCGAGAGACCCAGTACTTC	CATSDPGQGARETQYF
-	TRBV24-1	-	TRBJ2-3	TGTGCCACCAGTGATGGTTCTGCAGATACGCAGTATTTT	CATSDGSADTQYF
-	TRBV4-1	-	TRBJ1-1	TGCGCCAGCAGCCAAGAAAGGGGCCTGAACACTGAAGCTTTCTTT	CASSQERGLNTEAFF
-	TRBV2	-	TRBJ1-6	-	CASILDRGRNSPLHF
-	TRBV6-2/TRBV6-3	-	TRBJ2-1	TGTGCCAGCAGCTATCCCACCGACAGCAATGACAATGAGCAGTTCTTC	CASSYPTDSNDNEQFF
-	TRBV5-1	-	TRBJ1-4	TGCGCCAGCAGCTTGGGGACGGGGGCGTCTAATGAAAAACTGTTTTTT	CASSLGTGASNEKLFF
TRBD2	TRBV4-1	-	TRBJ2-3	TGCGCCAGCAGCCAAGATACAAGTGGACTAGCGGGAGGGCCGCAGTATTTT	CASSQDTSGLAGGPQYF
TRBD1	TRBV3-1	-	TRBJ2-4	TGTGCCAGGAGCCAAAGGGCGGGGACAGGAGCAGACATTCAGTACTTC	CARSQRAGTGADIQYF
-	TRBV10-3	-	TRBJ1-2	TGTGCCATCAGTGAGTTCAGGGGAGGCTACACCTTC	CAISEFRGGYTF
TRBD2	TRBV3-1	-	TRBJ2-1	TGTGCCAGCAGCCAATCTAGCGGGAGTCCTGAGCAGTTCTTC	CASSQSSGSPEQFF
-	TRBV6-2/TRBV6-3	-	TRBJ2-1	TGTGCCAGCAGTTCTAGAGAATTTCGACAGGCTTCCTACAATGAGCAGTTCTTC	CASSSREFRQASYNEQFF
-	TRBV5-6	once	TRBJ2-1	TGTGCCAGCAGCTTGGACCCCAACTCCTACAATGAGCAGTTCTTC	CASSLDPNSYNEQFF
-	TRBV7-2	-	TRBJ1-3	TGTGCCAGCAGCTTAGGACAGCCAGACTCTGGAAACACCATATATTTT	CASSLGQPDSGNTIYF
-	TRBV20-1	-	TRBJ2-3	TGCAGTGCTAGCCGGGACACCCGCACAGATACGCAGTATTTT	CSASRDTRTDTQYF
TRBD1	TRBV20-1	-	TRBJ2-3	TGCAGTGCTAGAGATCCGGGACAGGGTCCGGCAGATACGCAGTATTTT	CSARDPGQGPADTQYF
-	TRBV6-2/TRBV6-3	-	TRBJ2-5	TGTGCCAGCAGTTACTCTAGTTATCCAGAGACCCAGTACTTC	CASSYSSYPETQYF
TRBD1	TRBV5-1	-	TRBJ2-1	TGCGCCAGCAGCCCACCGGGACAGGGGGGGAATGAGCAGTTCTTC	CASSPPGQGGNEQFF
-	TRBV5-1	once	TRBJ2-6	TGCGCCAGCAGCTTGGAGTCGAGTCGCCGAGGGATTGGGGCCAACGTCCTGACTTTC	CASSLESSRRGIGANVLTF
-	TRBV5-1	once	TRBJ1-2	TGCGCCAGCAGCTCCAGCCTCGGGGGAAGAGGTGGCTACACCTTC	CASSSSLGGRGGYTF
-	TRBV5-1	once	TRBJ1-2	TGCGCCAGCAGCTTGGAGGTGTCCCTGGGGGCCTATGGCTACACCTTC	CASSLEVSLGAYGYTF
-	TRBV15	-	TRBJ1-1	TGTGCCACCAGCAGAGATCAACCGGGAAGATTCACTGAAGCTTTCTTT	CATSRDQPGRFTEAFF
-	TRBV5-1	few	TRBJ2-4	TGCGCCAGCAGCTTGGGAGACGGAAACATTCAGTACTTC	CASSLGDGNIQYF
TRBD2	TRBV7-6	-	TRBJ2-3	TGTGCCAGCAGCGCTTGGACTAGCGTAACAACTGATACGCAGTATTTT	CASSAWTSVTTDTQYF
-	TRBV12-3/TRBV12-4	-	TRBJ2-5	TGTGCCAGCAGTTTCTCTGGGGAGACCCAGTACTTC	CASSFSGETQYF
-	TRBV5-1	-	TRBJ1-3	TGCGCCAGCAGCCCTGGGGCAGGGGTTGGTGGAAACACCATATATTTT	CASSPGAGVGGNTIYF
TRBD1	TRBV12-3/TRBV12-4	-	TRBJ1-2	TGTGCCAGCAGTCTAACAGGGGGCAAGGTGGAAGGCTACACCTTC	CASSLTGGKVEGYTF
TRBD2	TRBV6-5	-	TRBJ2-1	TGTGCCAGCAGAGAAAATAGCGGGGGGAATGAGCAGTTCTTC	CASRENSGGNEQFF
-	TRBV11-2	few	TRBJ2-2	TGTGCCAGCAGCCCCGGGGTAAACACCGGGGAGCTGTTTTTT	CASSPGVNTGELFF
-	TRBV7-6	once	TRBJ2-2	TGTGCCAGCAGCTTACAGCAGGGGCGGGGCGGGGAGCTGTTTTTT	CASSLQQGRGGELFF
-	TRBV6-5	-	TRBJ1-1	TGTGCCAGCAGCCCCGGGGGAGCTGAAGCTTTCTTT	CASSPGGAEAFF
TRBD2	TRBV20-1	-	TRBJ2-1	TGCAGTGCTAGTTCGAGCGGGAGTCGGTACAATGAGCAGTTCTTC	CSASSSGSRYNEQFF
-	TRBV3-1	-	TRBJ1-2	TGTGCCAGCAGCCCGAAGGGGAGCTATGGCTACACCTTC	CASSPKGSYGYTF
-	TRBV9	-	TRBJ1-1	TGTGCCAACAGCGTAGTGGGGGGACAGAACACTGAAGCTTTCTTT	CANSVVGGQNTEAFF